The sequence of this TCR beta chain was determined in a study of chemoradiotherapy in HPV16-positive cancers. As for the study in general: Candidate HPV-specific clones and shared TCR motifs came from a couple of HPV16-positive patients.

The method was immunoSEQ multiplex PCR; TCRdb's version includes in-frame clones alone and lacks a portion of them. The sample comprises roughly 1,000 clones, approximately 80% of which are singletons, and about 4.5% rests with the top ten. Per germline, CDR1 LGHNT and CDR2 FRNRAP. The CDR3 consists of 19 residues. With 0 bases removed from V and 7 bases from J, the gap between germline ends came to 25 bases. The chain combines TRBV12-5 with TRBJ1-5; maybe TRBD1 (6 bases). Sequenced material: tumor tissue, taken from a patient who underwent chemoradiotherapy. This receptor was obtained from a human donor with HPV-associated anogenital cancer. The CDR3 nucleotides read TGTGCTAGTGGTTTGGTACTTTCCCCCCCTGTGGGGGCGTACCAGCCCCAGCATTTT. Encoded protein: CASGLVLSPPVGAYQPQHF.